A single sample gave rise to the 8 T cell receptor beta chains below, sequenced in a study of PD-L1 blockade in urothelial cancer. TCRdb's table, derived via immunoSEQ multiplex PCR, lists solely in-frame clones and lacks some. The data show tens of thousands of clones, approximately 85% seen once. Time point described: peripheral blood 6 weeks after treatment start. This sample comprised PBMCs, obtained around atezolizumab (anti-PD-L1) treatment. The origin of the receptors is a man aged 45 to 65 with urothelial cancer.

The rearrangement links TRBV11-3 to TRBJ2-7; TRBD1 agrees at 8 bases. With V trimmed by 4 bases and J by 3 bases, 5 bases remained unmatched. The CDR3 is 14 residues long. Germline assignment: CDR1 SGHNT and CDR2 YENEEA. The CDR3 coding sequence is TGTGCCAGCAGCTACGACAGGGGCCACTACGAGCAGTACTTC. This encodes CASSYDRGHYEQYF.

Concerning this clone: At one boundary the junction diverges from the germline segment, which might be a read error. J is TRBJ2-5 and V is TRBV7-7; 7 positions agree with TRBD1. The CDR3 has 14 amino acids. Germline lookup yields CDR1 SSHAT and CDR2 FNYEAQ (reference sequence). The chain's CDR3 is CASSSGQNQETQYF. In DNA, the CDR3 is TGTGCTAGCAGCTCGGGACAGAACCAAGAGACCCAGTACTTC.

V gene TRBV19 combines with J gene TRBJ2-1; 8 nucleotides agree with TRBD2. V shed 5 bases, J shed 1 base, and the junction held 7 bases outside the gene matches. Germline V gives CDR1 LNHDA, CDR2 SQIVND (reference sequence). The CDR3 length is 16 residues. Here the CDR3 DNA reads TGTGCCAGTAGTTCCCAGGGCGGGGGGTCCTACAATGAGCAGTTCTTC. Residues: CASSSQGGGSYNEQFF.

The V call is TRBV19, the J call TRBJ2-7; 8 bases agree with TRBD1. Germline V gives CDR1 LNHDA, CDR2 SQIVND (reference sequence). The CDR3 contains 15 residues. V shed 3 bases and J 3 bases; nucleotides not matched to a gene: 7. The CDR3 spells CASSIGQGSFYEQYF. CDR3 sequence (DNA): TGTGCCAGTAGTATTGGACAGGGCTCTTTCTACGAGCAGTACTTC.

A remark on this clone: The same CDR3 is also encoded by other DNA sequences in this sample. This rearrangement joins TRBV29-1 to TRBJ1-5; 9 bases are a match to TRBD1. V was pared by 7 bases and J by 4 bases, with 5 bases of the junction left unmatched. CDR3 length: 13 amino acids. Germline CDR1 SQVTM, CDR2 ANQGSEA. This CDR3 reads CSAGQGSNQPQHF. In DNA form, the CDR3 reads TGCAGCGCCGGACAGGGGTCTAATCAGCCCCAGCATTTT. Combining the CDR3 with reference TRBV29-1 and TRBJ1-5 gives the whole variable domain SAVISQKPSRDICQRGTSLTIQCQVDSQVTMMFWYRQQPGQSLTLIATANQGSEATYESGFVIDKFPISRPNLTFSTLTVSNMSPEDSSIYLCSAGQGSNQPQHFGDGTRLSIL.

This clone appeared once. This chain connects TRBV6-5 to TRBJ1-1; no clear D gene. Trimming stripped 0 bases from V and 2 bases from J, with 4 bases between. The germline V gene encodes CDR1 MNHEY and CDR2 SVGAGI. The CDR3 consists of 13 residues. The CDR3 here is CASSYSLNTEAFF. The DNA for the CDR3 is TGTGCCAGCAGTTACTCTTTAAACACTGAAGCTTTCTTT.

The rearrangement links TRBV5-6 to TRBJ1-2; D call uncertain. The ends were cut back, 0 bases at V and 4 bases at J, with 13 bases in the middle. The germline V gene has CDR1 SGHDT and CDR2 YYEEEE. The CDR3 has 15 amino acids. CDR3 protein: CASSLDGPSVYGYTF. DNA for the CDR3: TGTGCCAGCAGCTTGGATGGGCCATCTGTCTATGGCTACACCTTC.

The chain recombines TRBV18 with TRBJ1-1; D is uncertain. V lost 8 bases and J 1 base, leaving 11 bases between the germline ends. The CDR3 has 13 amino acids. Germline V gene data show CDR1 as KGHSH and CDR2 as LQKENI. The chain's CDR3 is CASQQISNTEAFF. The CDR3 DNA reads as TGTGCCAGCCAACAGATTTCGAACACTGAAGCTTTCTTT.